Described below is a single TCR beta chain sequence and its context. From germline, CDR1 is SNHLY and CDR2 FYNNEI. CDR3 length: 14 residues. The trim removed 5 bases at V and 11 bases at J, leaving 9 bases unmatched. The second PCR ran about 6 to 11 cycles with a sample-barcoded 5' primer and J-beta primers. MiXCR, applied by TCRdb to the 5' RACE reads, yields one record per CDR3 protein. The sample holds around 1,900,000 distinct CDR3 sequences, around 40% seen once. These data originate in a study of blood T cells in healthy people across ages. The sample comprised blood. The receptor comes from a human donor in good health. V is TRBV2 and J is TRBJ2-5; TRBD1 aligns across 12 bases. CDR3 region: CASSKGQGAIEQYF. CDR3 in DNA: TGTGCCAGCAGTAAGGGACAGGGGGCAATTGAGCAGTACTTC.